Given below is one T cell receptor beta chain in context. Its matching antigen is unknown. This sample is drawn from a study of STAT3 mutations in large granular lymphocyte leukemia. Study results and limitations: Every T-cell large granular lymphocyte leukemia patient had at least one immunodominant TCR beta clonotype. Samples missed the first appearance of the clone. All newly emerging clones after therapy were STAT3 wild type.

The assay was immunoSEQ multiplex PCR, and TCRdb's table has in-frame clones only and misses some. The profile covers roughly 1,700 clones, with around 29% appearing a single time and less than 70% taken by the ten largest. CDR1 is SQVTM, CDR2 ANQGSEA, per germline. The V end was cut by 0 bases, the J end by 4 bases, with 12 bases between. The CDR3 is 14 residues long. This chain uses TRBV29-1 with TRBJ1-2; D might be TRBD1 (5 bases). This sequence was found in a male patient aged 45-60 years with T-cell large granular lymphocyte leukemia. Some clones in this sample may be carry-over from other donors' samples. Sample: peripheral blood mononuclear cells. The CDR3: CSVEESLGTYGYTF. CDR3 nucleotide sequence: TGCAGCGTTGAAGAGTCTCTTGGGACCTATGGCTACACCTTC.